A selection of T cell receptor beta chains follows, all from one sample in a study of CD8 T cells in Susac syndrome. A single record per CDR3 protein comes from TCRdb applying MiXCR to the immunoSEQ multiplex PCR reads. There are about 280,000 distinct CDR3 sequences in the sample; approximately 85% occur only once, and about 0.11% lies in the top ten. Input material: CD8+ T cells from PBMCs. These receptors were obtained from a human donor with multiple sclerosis. The CDR3 runs from the conserved cysteine through the conserved F or W. The order of the fields is J gene, V gene, clone size, D gene, CDR3 protein, CDR3 DNA. A D gene is named only where the DNA matches it firmly. Size is stated for part of the rows, as once, few or many counts, or as a class when the clone is expanded.

J: TRBJ2-3; V: TRBV7-3; size: -; D: TRBD2; CDR3: CASSLLAGVDTQYF; DNA: TGTGCCAGCAGCTTACTAGCGGGAGTAGATACGCAGTATTTT
J: TRBJ2-5; V: TRBV29-1; size: -; D: TRBD1; CDR3: CSVDSGGQETQYF; DNA: TGCAGCGTTGATTCAGGGGGCCAAGAGACCCAGTACTTC
J: TRBJ2-7; V: TRBV6-5; size: -; D: TRBD2; CDR3: CASSYSKLAGDYEQYF; DNA: TGTGCCAGCAGTTACTCGAAGCTAGCGGGGGACTACGAGCAGTACTTC
J: TRBJ1-4; V: TRBV6-1; size: -; D: -; CDR3: CASSEDRGRTNEKLFF; DNA: TGTGCCAGCAGTGAGGACCGGGGGAGGACTAATGAAAAACTGTTTTTT
J: TRBJ2-7; V: TRBV6-1; size: -; D: -; CDR3: CASNSYEQYF; DNA: TGTGCCAGCAACTCTTACGAGCAGTACTTC
J: TRBJ2-5; V: TRBV20-1; size: once; D: -; CDR3: CSALGLPETQYF; DNA: TGCAGTGCCTTGGGACTCCCGGAGACCCAGTACTTC
J: TRBJ2-7; V: TRBV5-5; size: -; D: TRBD1; CDR3: CASSSTNGQGASYEQYF; DNA: TGTGCCAGCAGCTCAACTAACGGACAGGGGGCGTCCTACGAGCAGTACTTC
J: TRBJ1-5; V: TRBV12-3/TRBV12-4; size: -; D: -; CDR3: CASSLKGHQPQHF; DNA: TGTGCCAGCAGTTTAAAGGGGCATCAGCCCCAGCATTTT
J: TRBJ2-5; V: TRBV23-1; size: -; D: -; CDR3: CASSLFGSGTETQYF; DNA: TGCGCCAGCAGTCTATTCGGGTCTGGTACGGAGACCCAGTACTTC
J: TRBJ2-2; V: TRBV29-1; size: -; D: -; CDR3: CSVLNPPTNTGELFF; DNA: TGCAGCGTCTTAAATCCCCCTACGAACACCGGGGAGCTGTTTTTT
J: TRBJ1-1; V: TRBV6-5; size: once; D: TRBD1; CDR3: CASSPSQGANTEAFF; DNA: TGTGCCAGCAGTCCATCACAGGGGGCGAACACTGAAGCTTTCTTT
J: TRBJ2-7; V: TRBV7-9; size: -; D: -; CDR3: CASRQDYEQYF; DNA: TGTGCCAGCAGGCAAGACTACGAGCAGTACTTC
J: TRBJ2-2; V: TRBV20-1; size: -; D: -; CDR3: CSFLGASRELFF; DNA: TGCAGCTTCTTGGGGGCGTCCCGGGAGCTGTTTTTT
J: TRBJ1-6; V: TRBV7-9; size: -; D: -; CDR3: CASSINRDTGGSPLHF; DNA: TGTGCCAGCAGCATAAACCGGGACACGGGGGGATCACCCCTCCACTTT
J: TRBJ2-7; V: TRBV20-1; size: -; D: -; CDR3: CSARGHTRNEVVEQYF; DNA: TGCAGTGCTAGAGGGCATACTAGGAACGAGGTGGTGGAGCAGTACTTC
J: TRBJ2-7; V: TRBV7-9; size: -; D: -; CDR3: CASGEDGAYEQYF; DNA: TGTGCCAGCGGCGAGGACGGAGCCTACGAGCAGTACTTC
J: TRBJ2-7; V: TRBV19; size: -; D: -; CDR3: CASSIDLSIEYEQYF; DNA: TGTGCCAGTTCGATCGACCTCTCAATTGAGTACGAGCAGTACTTC
J: TRBJ2-3; V: TRBV20-1; size: -; D: -; CDR3: CSARDDSSGSTDTQYF; DNA: TGCAGTGCTAGAGACGATAGTTCGGGGAGCACAGATACGCAGTATTTT
J: TRBJ1-5; V: TRBV12-3/TRBV12-4; size: -; D: -; CDR3: CASSLSGVQPQHF; DNA: TGTGCCAGCAGTCTATCGGGGGTACAGCCCCAGCATTTT
J: TRBJ2-2; V: TRBV7-9; size: -; D: -; CDR3: CASSLRTGYTGELFF; DNA: TGTGCCAGCAGCTTAAGAACTGGATACACCGGGGAGCTGTTTTTT
J: TRBJ2-5; V: TRBV6-1; size: -; D: TRBD2; CDR3: CASSKGTSQKETQYF; DNA: TGTGCCAGCAGTAAAGGGACTAGCCAGAAAGAGACCCAGTACTTC
J: TRBJ2-3; V: TRBV24-1; size: -; D: -; CDR3: CATSARSGGAFGTQYF; DNA: TGTGCCACCAGTGCTAGGTCCGGAGGAGCTTTTGGTACGCAGTATTTT
J: TRBJ2-1; V: TRBV29-1; size: -; D: -; CDR3: CLASASYNEQFF; DNA: TGCTTGGCTAGCGCGTCCTACAATGAGCAGTTCTTC
J: TRBJ2-7; V: TRBV7-9; size: few; D: TRBD2; CDR3: CASSRRSGTSGRSTYEQYF; DNA: TGTGCCAGCAGCCGCCGATCCGGGACTAGCGGGAGGTCGACCTACGAGCAGTACTTC
J: TRBJ2-7; V: TRBV27; size: -; D: TRBD1; CDR3: CASSPGTGVWGPEQYF; DNA: TGTGCCAGCAGCCCCGGGACAGGGGTTTGGGGGCCAGAGCAGTACTTC
J: TRBJ2-7; V: TRBV25-1; size: -; D: TRBD1; CDR3: CASSVRTGTSSYEQYF; DNA: TGTGCCAGCAGTGTTCGGACAGGCACAAGCTCCTACGAGCAGTACTTC
J: TRBJ2-1; V: TRBV2; size: -; D: TRBD1; CDR3: CASRPTGGQTNEQFF; DNA: TGTGCCAGCAGACCGACAGGGGGTCAAACCAATGAGCAGTTCTTC
J: TRBJ2-3; V: TRBV5-5; size: -; D: -; CDR3: CASSLGRSSTDTQYF; DNA: TGTGCCAGCAGCTTAGGCAGGTCTAGCACAGATACGCAGTATTTT
J: TRBJ1-6; V: TRBV25-1; size: -; D: TRBD1; CDR3: CASGWGQGSTPLHF; DNA: TGTGCCAGCGGGTGGGGACAGGGAAGTACACCCCTCCACTTT